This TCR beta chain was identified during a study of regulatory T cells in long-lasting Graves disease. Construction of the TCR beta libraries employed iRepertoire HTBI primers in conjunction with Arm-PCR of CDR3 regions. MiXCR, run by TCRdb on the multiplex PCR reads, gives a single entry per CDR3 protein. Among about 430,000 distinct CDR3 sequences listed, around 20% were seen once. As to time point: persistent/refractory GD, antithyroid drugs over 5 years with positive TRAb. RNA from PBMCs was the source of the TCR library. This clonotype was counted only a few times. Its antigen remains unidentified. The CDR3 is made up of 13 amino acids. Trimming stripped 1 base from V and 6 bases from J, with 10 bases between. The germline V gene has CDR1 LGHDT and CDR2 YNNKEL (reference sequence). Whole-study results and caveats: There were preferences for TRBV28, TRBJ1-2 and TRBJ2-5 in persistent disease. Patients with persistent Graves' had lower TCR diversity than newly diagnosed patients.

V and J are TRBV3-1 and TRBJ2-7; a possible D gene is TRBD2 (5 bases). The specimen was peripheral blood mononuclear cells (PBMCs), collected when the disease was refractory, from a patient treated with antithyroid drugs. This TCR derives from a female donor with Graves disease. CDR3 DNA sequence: TGTGCCAGCAGCCAAGTTGTGGGAGTCGAGCAGTACTTC. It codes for CASSQVVGVEQYF.